This T cell receptor (beta chain) was recovered during a study of cytomegalovirus exposure and HLA in healthy donors. Study details: Previous work identified roughly 120 million unique TCR beta sequences from 150 million to 200 million T cells.

Although they were nominally healthy when sampled, donors likely had unrecorded immune exposures. The CDR3 extends over 14 amino acids. Germline CDR1 reads SGDLS; CDR2 reads YYNGEE. Study-level results: The productive fraction for most TCR beta V segments was about 87% or about 30% in an earlier analysis. Later analysis showed most CMV-associated TCR beta chains appearing HLA-restricted.

Worth noting for this clone: Its antigen is currently unknown.

The PCR was carried out with 60 Vbeta primers and 13 Jbeta primers. Sequencing used immunoSEQ multiplex PCR; TCRdb keeps in-frame clones, though not all of them. The sample includes about 100,000 clones, around 79% seen only once; the top ten take roughly 14%. The specimen was PBMCs. The chain uses TRBV9 and TRBJ2-5; 12 bases agree with TRBD2. The assigned J gene may be wrong: the sequence end matches TRBJ2-7 better. The receptor was derived from a woman between 70 and 85 years old in good health and CMV-seropositive. DNA of the CDR3: TGTGCCAGCAGCTCGACTAGCGGGAGCTACGAGCAGTACTTC. It specifies CASSSTSGSYEQYF.